Many counts were recorded for the clone carrying this T cell receptor (beta chain). The study amplified TCR beta CDR3 regions using RNA transcripts. First-round RT-PCR relied on HTBI primers, and a second-round multiplex PCR came next. TCRdb fed the multiplex PCR reads into MiXCR, producing one record per CDR3 protein. The sample lists 300,000 to 400,000 distinct CDR3 sequences; roughly 15% were seen once. The sample comes from a study of Graves' ophthalmopathy and Graves' hyperthyroidism. Every ophthalmopathy donor presented moderate-to-severe activity, CAS ≥3, NOSPECS ≥4 and duration under 3 months. The ends were cut back, 9 bases at V and 3 bases at J, with 27 bases in the middle. This CDR3 has 17 amino acids. The germline CDR1 and CDR2 sequences are SGHRS and YFSETQ.

The chain is built from TRBV5-1 and TRBJ1-2; D unclear. This TCR was sampled from an adult man with Graves' ophthalmopathy. Sequenced input: peripheral blood. This CDR3 reads CATTPGNADPADYGYTF. Here the CDR3 DNA reads TGCGCCACCACACCTGGTAACGCAGACCCAGCGGACTATGGCTACACCTTC.